This entry is about one T cell receptor beta chain. This sample stems from a study of blood T cell repertoires in COVID-19. Study in general: There were acute and convalescent COVID-19 samples, and they came from the United States, Italy and Spain.

This CDR3 has 16 residues. CDR1 SGHVS and CDR2 FQNEAQ come from the germline V gene. With 1 base clipped from V and 2 bases from J, the junction kept 6 bases outside the gene matches. Method: immunoSEQ multiplex PCR; TCRdb's copy keeps in-frame clones and lacks some. Counted here are approximately 80,000 clones, around 87% occurring once; the ten biggest clones make up 4.5% to 5.5%. This TCR was recovered from a middle-aged man with acute or convalescent COVID-19. The sequenced sample was peripheral blood. This chain links TRBV7-8 with TRBJ2-3; the match to TRBD2 covers 7 bases. CDR3 protein: CASSLVSGGDTDTQYF. As DNA, the CDR3 is TGTGCCAGCAGCTTAGTTTCTGGGGGGGACACAGATACGCAGTATTTT. Looking up the rest from reference TRBV7-8 and TRBJ2-3 gives the full variable domain: GAGVSQSPRYKVAKRGQDVALRCDPISGHVSLFWYQQALGQGPEFLTYFQNEAQLDKSGLPSDRFFAERPEGSVSTLKIQRTQQEDSAVYLCASSLVSGGDTDTQYFGPGTRLTVL.